A selection of T cell receptor beta chains follows, all from one sample in a study of post-analysis software for immune sequencing data. TCRdb reanalysed the PCR reads using MiXCR and keeps one entry per CDR3 protein. The sample yields about 400,000 distinct CDR3 sequences, 30% to 45% seen once. The material sequenced was blood. The receptors were sampled from a girl between 10 and 17 years old with multiple sclerosis. Each CDR3 is given with its conserved first and last residue. The order of the fields is J gene, clone size, V gene, D gene, CDR3 length, CDR3 DNA, CDR3 protein. D genes are given only for firm matches. Only part of the rows carry a size: once, few, many, or a class if the clone is expanded.

J: TRBJ2-7; size: many; V: TRBV5-1; D: TRBD2; length: 16; DNA: TGCGCCAGCAGCTTCCATTTGGGACTAGCGTCATACGAGCAGTACTTC; CDR3: CASSFHLGLASYEQYF
J: TRBJ1-6; size: few; V: TRBV7-3; D: NA; length: 15; DNA: TGTGCCAGCAGCTCGGGGGGGCACTATAATTCACCCCTCCACTTT; CDR3: CASSSGGHYNSPLHF
J: TRBJ2-7; size: once; V: TRBV27; D: TRBD2; length: 16; DNA: TGTGCCAGCAGTTCCTTGGGACTAGCGGGGCGTTACGAGCAGTACTTC; CDR3: CASSSLGLAGRYEQYF
J: TRBJ2-1; size: many; V: TRBV29-1; D: NA; length: 13; DNA: TGCAGCGTTGAAACAGGGACCGTCGATGAGCAGTTCTTC; CDR3: CSVETGTVDEQFF
J: TRBJ1-6; size: few; V: TRBV14; D: NA; length: 16; DNA: TGTGCCAGCAGCCCCAGGGATTTAGGCTATAATTCACCCCTCCACTTT; CDR3: CASSPRDLGYNSPLHF
J: TRBJ1-1; size: NA; V: TRBV20-1; D: TRBD1; length: 15; DNA: TGCAGTGCTAGAGGGACAGGGGATCCAAACACTGAAGCTTTCTTT; CDR3: CSARGTGDPNTEAFF
J: TRBJ1-5; size: few; V: TRBV19; D: TRBD1; length: 14; DNA: TGTGCCAGTAGTCCCCGACAGGGGAGCCAGCCCCAGCATTTT; CDR3: CASSPRQGSQPQHF
J: TRBJ1-2; size: NA; V: TRBV20-1; D: TRBD1; length: 15; DNA: TGCAGTGCGCCAACCGGACAGGGGGGCGGCGAGGGCTACACCTTC; CDR3: CSAPTGQGGGEGYTF
J: TRBJ2-4; size: NA; V: TRBV12-3/TRBV12-4; D: TRBD2; length: 15; DNA: TGTGCCAGCAGTTCAGAAGCGGGGGAGAAAAACATTCAGTACTTC; CDR3: CASSSEAGEKNIQYF
J: TRBJ2-1; size: NA; V: TRBV11-2; D: NA; length: 18; DNA: TGTGCCAGCAGCTTACGGGTGACGCGGTACCGTCTTTACAATGAGCAGTTCTTC; CDR3: CASSLRVTRYRLYNEQFF
J: TRBJ1-1; size: few; V: TRBV5-5; D: NA; length: 15; DNA: TGTGCCAGCAGCCCTACCCCGACAGCGGGGTCTGAAGCTTTCTTT; CDR3: CASSPTPTAGSEAFF